One and the same sample provided the 19 T cell receptor beta chains below, sequenced in a study of blood T cell repertoires in COVID-19 (dated by TCRdb to 2018 to 2020). Library preparation used the immunoSEQ multiplex PCR assay. In its TCRdb copy, this immuneACCESS table keeps in-frame sequences only and misses some clones. Where compared with another copy, unresolved V genes explain less than half of these, and the others have no known cause. The sample records 250,000 or so clones, roughly 89% of which are singletons. The ten biggest clones cover under 9.5% of the sample. Sequenced input: PBMCs or T cells enriched from blood (not recorded which). The receptor source for this set is a man aged 40-50 years who had recovered from COVID-19.

V gene TRBV6-1 combines with J gene TRBJ1-2; 8 nucleotides agree with TRBD1. CDR3 length: 15 residues. Looked up from germline, CDR1 is MNHNS and CDR2 is SASEGT. Germline trimming cut 1 base from V and 5 bases from J; bases unmatched to any gene: 6. CDR3 amino acids: CASSEGRGLSYGYTF. The CDR3 DNA sequence: TGTGCCAGCAGTGAAGGCAGGGGGCTTTCTTATGGCTACACCTTC.

The rearrangement uses TRBV25-1 and TRBJ2-7; D gene unclear. Germline CDR1 MGHDK, CDR2 SYGVNS. V was clipped by 2 bases and J by 2 bases, with 7 bases between them. The CDR3 totals 13 residues. The CDR3 nucleotides are TGTGCCAGCAGTGAAACGGGTGCCTACGAGCAGTACTTC. Translating gives CASSETGAYEQYF.

This clone showed up just a few times. The chain is built from TRBV3-1 (or the pseudogene TRBV3-2) and TRBJ2-3; 11 bases map to TRBD2. Germline loops: CDR1 LGHDT, CDR2 YNNKEL (reference sequence). CDR3 length equals 15 residues. With 0 bases clipped from V and 10 bases from J, the junction kept 6 bases outside the gene matches. The CDR3 DNA reads TGTGCCAGCAGCCAAGATGTTAGCGGGGGGGCGGCGCAGTATTTT. It translates to CASSQDVSGGAAQYF.

CDR3 in amino acids: CASSPSRGRLEKLFF. In nucleotides, the CDR3 is TGTGCCAGCAGCCCGTCCAGGGGGCGTCTTGAAAAACTGTTTTTT. The chain joins TRBV28 to TRBJ1-4, with 8 positions matching TRBD1. This CDR3 region has 15 residues. Germline CDR1 MDHEN, CDR2 SYDVKM. The V gene end was trimmed by 6 bases and the J gene end by 7 bases; junction bases not matched to a gene: 10. Looking up the rest from reference TRBV28 and TRBJ1-4 gives the full variable domain: DVKVTQSSRYLVKRTGEKVFLECVQDMDHENMFWYRQDPGLGLRLIYFSYDVKMKEKGDIPEGYSVSREKKERFSLILESASTNQTSMYLCASSPSRGRLEKLFFGSGTQLSVL.

This rearrangement joins TRBV4-3 to TRBJ2-7, with 10 bases aligning to TRBD1. V dropped 0 bases and J dropped 3; count of bases not matched to a gene: 11. CDR3 length equals 18 residues. Germline V gene lookup returns CDR1 LGHNA and CDR2 YSLEER. CDR3: CASSQEYPGTGVSYEQYF. The CDR3 DNA reads as TGCGCCAGCAGCCAAGAGTATCCAGGGACAGGGGTTAGCTACGAGCAGTACTTC.

The chain employs TRBV9 and TRBJ2-7; a possible D gene is TRBD2 (6 bases). The CDR3 runs to 14 residues. V gave up 0 bases and J gave up 2 bases, with 9 bases separating them. The V gene's germline CDR1 is SGDLS and CDR2 YYNGEE. The CDR3 DNA sequence: TGTGCCAGCAGCGTAGGCACGGGGGCCTACGAGCAGTACTTC. It encodes CASSVGTGAYEQYF.

This chain connects TRBV9 to TRBJ2-3, with D possibly matching TRBD2 (6 bases). Germline loops: CDR1 SGDLS, CDR2 YYNGEE. The CDR3 consists of 16 residues. V gave up 1 base and J gave up 0 bases, with 12 bases separating them. Here the CDR3 DNA reads TGTGCCAGCAGCGTATTTGTAGCGGCTAGCACAGATACGCAGTATTTT. This gives the protein CASSVFVAASTDTQYF.

The rearrangement uses TRBV7-3 and TRBJ2-3; D gene uncertain. The germline V gene encodes CDR1 SGHTA and CDR2 FQGTGA. The CDR3 totals 13 residues. Trimming shortened V by 0 bases and J by 6 bases, and 7 bases separated the two germline ends. DNA for the CDR3: TGTGCCAGCAGCTTAACGGCCGGGGATACGCAGTATTTT. Encoded protein: CASSLTAGDTQYF.

This clone was detected once. The chain employs TRBV10-1 and TRBJ2-7, with 11 bases matching TRBD1. V lost 1 base, J lost 7 bases, and 6 bases stayed unmatched. Germline CDR1 and CDR2: WNHNN and SYGVQD (reference sequence). The CDR3 covers 15 residues. The CDR3 region has the DNA TGCGCCAGCAGTGAGTGGGGGACAGGGGGGGGAGAGCAGTACTTC. This encodes CASSEWGTGGGEQYF.

This chain connects TRBV12-3 or TRBV12-4 to TRBJ2-1; no definite D call. V was cut by 5 bases and J by 10 bases, with 9 bases left in between. This CDR3 has 11 residues. CDR3 sequence (DNA): TGTGCCAGCAGTCAAAGACTCGAGCAGTTCTTC. This encodes CASSQRLEQFF.

J is TRBJ1-6 and V is TRBV5-1, with D tentatively TRBD1 (6 bases). Germline V gene lookup returns CDR1 SGHRS and CDR2 YFSETQ. Trimming left V 1 base short and J 11 bases short, with 16 bases between. The CDR3 is made up of 15 amino acids. The CDR3 loop is CASSLRQGSDAPLHF. The DNA for the CDR3 is TGCGCCAGCAGCTTGAGGCAGGGGTCGGATGCACCCCTCCACTTT.

The chain has TRBV7-9 and TRBJ1-3; D is ambiguous. Trimming stripped 4 bases from V and 2 bases from J, with 12 bases between. CDR3 length: 15 residues. The germline gives CDR1 SEHNR, CDR2 FQNEAQ (reference sequence). CDR3 in DNA: TGTGCCAGCAGCTCCCCCCGGCGGGCTGGAAACACCATATATTTT. Translated, it gives CASSSPRRAGNTIYF. The variable domain in full, with the rest retrieved from reference TRBV7-9 and TRBJ1-3, is DTGVSQNPRHKITKRGQNVTFRCDPISEHNRLYWYRQTLGQGPEFLTYFQNEAQLEKSRLLSDRFSAERPKGSFSTLEIQRTEQGDSAMYLCASSSPRRAGNTIYFGEGSWLTVV.

This clone came up once. The J gene is TRBJ2-1, the V gene TRBV9, with D possibly matching TRBD2 (6 bases). V lost 5 bases, J lost 4 bases, and 19 bases lay in between. The CDR3 length is 16 residues. CDR1 is SGDLS and CDR2 is YYNGEE in the germline V gene. The DNA for the CDR3 is TGTGCCAGCAGTGTCGAGGGCGGGGTATCGTACAATGAGCAGTTCTTC. Its translation is CASSVEGGVSYNEQFF. Drawing the rest from reference TRBV9 and TRBJ2-1, the complete variable domain is DSGVTQTPKHLITATGQRVTLRCSPRSGDLSVYWYQQSLDQGLQFLIQYYNGEERAKGNILERFSAQQFPDLHSELNLSSLELGDSALYFCASSVEGGVSYNEQFFGPGTRLTVL.

This sequence joins TRBV18 and TRBJ2-7; D might be TRBD1 (5 bases). With 1 base removed from V and 5 bases from J, the gap between germline ends came to 6 bases. CDR3 length: 12 amino acids. The germline V gene has CDR1 KGHSH and CDR2 LQKENI. The CDR3 DNA reads TGTGCCAGCTCACCACAGGGGAACGAGCAGTACTTC. Its protein is CASSPQGNEQYF. The whole variable domain, remainder taken from reference TRBV18 and TRBJ2-7, is NAGVMQNPRHLVRRRGQEARLRCSPMKGHSHVYWYRQLPEEGLKFMVYLQKENIIDESGMPKERFSAEFPKEGPSILRIQQVVRGDSAAYFCASSPQGNEQYFGPGTRLTVT.

The chain employs TRBV7-3 and TRBJ2-3, with 9 bases identical to TRBD1. Germline V gene lookup returns CDR1 SGHTA and CDR2 FQGTGA. J lost 3 bases, V lost 4 bases, and 2 bases had no gene match. This CDR3 is 14 amino acids long. The CDR3 here is CASSSGTGTDTQYF. CDR3 in DNA: TGTGCCAGCAGCTCAGGGACAGGGACAGATACGCAGTATTTT.

The rearrangement joins TRBV5-4 to TRBJ1-6; unclear D gene. The CDR3 loop spans 20 amino acids. V was pared by 4 bases and J by 7 bases, with 30 bases between. Per germline, CDR1 SGHNT and CDR2 YYREEE (reference sequence). The CDR3 region has the DNA TGTGCCAGCAGCCGATTGGTTTTAGATCTGGTTGAAAAGCCCAATTCACCCCTCCACTTT. This translates into CASSRLVLDLVEKPNSPLHF.

V is TRBV12-5 and J is TRBJ1-1, with D uncertain. Germline V CDR1 and CDR2: LGHNT, FRNRAP. This CDR3 has 13 amino acids. V lost 3 bases and J lost 1, with 6 bases in between. CDR3 nucleotide sequence: TGTGCTAGTGGTTTAGAGGAGAACACTGAAGCTTTCTTT. It encodes CASGLEENTEAFF. The full variable domain, completed using reference TRBV12-5 and TRBJ1-1, is DARVTQTPRHKVTEMGQEVTMRCQPILGHNTVFWYRQTMMQGLELLAYFRNRAPLDDSGMPKDRFSAEMPDATLATLKIQPSEPRDSAVYFCASGLEENTEAFFGQGTRLTVV.

This sequence joins TRBV7-3 and TRBJ2-1; tentatively, D is TRBD1 (6 bases). This CDR3 contains 13 residues. The germline CDR1 and CDR2 sequences are SGHTA and FQGTGA. Trimming removed 6 bases from V and 4 bases from J, with 10 bases in between. The CDR3 is CASSLQGYNEQFF. The CDR3 region has the DNA TGTGCCAGCAGTTTACAGGGATACAATGAGCAGTTCTTC.

This chain connects TRBV29-1 to TRBJ1-1, with D tentatively TRBD1 (6 bases). This CDR3 contains 12 residues. Germline loops: CDR1 SQVTM, CDR2 ANQGSEA. The V and J ends lost 6 bases and 4 bases respectively, with 12 bases between them. The CDR3 coding sequence is TGCAGCGTCGCGGACAGCCGCACTGAAGCTTTCTTT. Its translation: CSVADSRTEAFF.